These 17 T cell receptor beta chains were sequenced from one sample in a study of cytomegalovirus exposure and HLA in healthy donors. The repertoire was sequenced with immunoSEQ multiplex PCR; TCRdb's copy has only in-frame clones and lacks some. The sample has about 140,000 clones, less than 90% seen once. Sequencing input: PBMCs. The origin of the receptors is a man between 18 and 35 years old in good health and CMV-seronegative.

V gene TRBV7-8 combines with J gene TRBJ1-2; no firm D call. V lost 8 bases and J lost 1, with 20 bases in between. This CDR3 has 16 residues. Per germline, CDR1 SGHVS and CDR2 FQNEAQ. The CDR3 spells CASGGPEIGNNYGYTF. The CDR3 region has the DNA TGTGCCAGCGGCGGGCCAGAGATCGGGAATAACTATGGCTACACCTTC.

This clone occurred once. The gene calls are TRBV6-1 and TRBJ2-1; a weak D match, TRBD2 (5 bases). Trimming left V 4 bases short and J 0 bases short, with 13 bases between. This CDR3 has 16 residues. In germline, CDR1 is MNHNS, CDR2 SASEGT. The CDR3 spells CASSGGDMSSYNEQFF. The CDR3 bases are TGTGCCAGCAGTGGGGGAGACATGAGCTCCTACAATGAGCAGTTCTTC.

The CDR3 bases are TGTGCCAGCAGTGAAGTCGGTTTGACCAGGACAGGGCGGATCGCTGAAGCTTTCTTT. It translates to CASSEVGLTRTGRIAEAFF. The rearrangement links TRBV2 to TRBJ1-1; 8 bases match TRBD1. Germline V gene data show CDR1 as SNHLY and CDR2 as FYNNEI. The CDR3 totals 19 residues. The V gene end was trimmed by 1 base and the J gene end by 6 bases; junction bases not matched to a gene: 19.

The rearrangement uses TRBV11-2 and TRBJ2-7; weak D call: TRBD2 (5 bases). CDR3 length: 14 amino acids. Deletions cut 1 base from V and 3 bases from J, with 10 bases between. Germline-derived CDR1 and CDR2 are SGHAT and FQNNGV. The CDR3 is CASSLAGNYYEQYF. CDR3 in DNA: TGTGCCAGCAGCTTAGCGGGGAACTACTACGAGCAGTACTTC.

The chain recombines TRBV14 with TRBJ2-3; D is undetermined. This CDR3 region has 14 residues. CDR1 is SGHDN and CDR2 is FVKESK in the germline V gene. The V and J ends lost 4 bases and 7 bases respectively, with 15 bases between them. Here the CDR3 reads CASSLSGPWNTQYF. The CDR3 nucleotides are TGTGCCAGCAGCCTTTCGGGTCCTTGGAATACGCAGTATTTT.

The CDR3 sequence: CASSRGAHEQYF. The CDR3 DNA follows: TGTGCCAGCAGCCGGGGGGCCCACGAGCAGTACTTC. This rearrangement joins TRBV27 to TRBJ2-7; tentatively, D is TRBD2 (7 bases). V gave up 6 bases and J gave up 5 bases, with 11 bases separating them. The CDR3 spans 12 residues. Looked up from germline, CDR1 is MNHEY and CDR2 is SMNVEV (reference sequence).

The J gene is TRBJ2-3, the V gene TRBV19; D might be TRBD2 (7 bases). Trimming cost V 3 bases and J 3 bases, with 13 bases left between them. Germline assignment: CDR1 LNHDA and CDR2 SQIVND (reference sequence). The CDR3 totals 15 residues. CDR3 sequence (DNA): TGTGCCAGTAGTATCAGGCGGGGGCAGACAGATACGCAGTATTTT. It specifies CASSIRRGQTDTQYF.

Worth noting for this clone: The sample contains more than one DNA sequence encoding this CDR3. V is TRBV6-5 and J is TRBJ2-5; 7 bases map to TRBD2. CDR3 size: 13 residues. The germline V gene encodes CDR1 MNHEY and CDR2 SVGAGI. The V and J ends lost 6 bases and 5 bases, in that order; junction bases with no gene match: 6. In nucleotides, the CDR3 is TGTGCCAGCAGCTCCGCGGGGGTGGAGACCCAGTACTTC. Protein sequence: CASSSAGVETQYF.

The chain links TRBV27 to TRBJ2-1; 12 nucleotides match TRBD2. The CDR3 runs to 17 residues. The V gene's germline CDR1 is MNHEY and CDR2 SMNVEV (reference sequence). V shed 4 bases, J shed 4 bases, and the junction held 8 bases outside the gene matches. The CDR3, as DNA: TGTGCCAGCAGTTCAAAGTCTAGCGGGAGGGAATACAATGAGCAGTTCTTC. Protein product: CASSSKSSGREYNEQFF.

The gene calls are TRBV5-5 and TRBJ1-4, with D hard to call. The CDR3 extends over 16 amino acids. CDR1 and CDR2 from the germline V gene are SGHKS and YYEKEE (reference sequence). Trimming shortened V by 5 bases and J by 0 bases, and 14 bases separated the two germline ends. The CDR3 loop reads CASSPTPLATNEKLFF. Written as DNA, the CDR3 is TGTGCCAGCAGTCCGACACCTCTCGCAACTAATGAAAAACTGTTTTTT. Full variable domain (remainder filled in from reference TRBV5-5 and TRBJ1-4): DAGVTQSPTHLIKTRGQQVTLRCSPISGHKSVSWYQQVLGQGPQFIFQYYEKEERGRGNFPDRFSARQFPNYSSELNVNALLLGDSALYLCASSPTPLATNEKLFFGSGTQLSVL.

This chain uses TRBV5-4 with TRBJ2-7, with 7 bases aligning to TRBD2. This CDR3 is 13 amino acids long. Germline trimming cut 2 bases from V and 3 bases from J; bases unmatched to any gene: 2. The germline CDR1 and CDR2 sequences are SGHNT and YYREEE (reference sequence). CDR3 nucleotide sequence: TGTGCCAGCAGCTTAGGACTAGACTACGAGCAGTACTTC. Its translation is CASSLGLDYEQYF.

The V and J genes are TRBV9 and TRBJ2-5, with D possibly TRBD2 on 6 matching bases. CDR1 SGDLS and CDR2 YYNGEE come from the germline V gene. V lost 0 bases and J lost 9, with 18 bases in between. The CDR3 has 15 residues. The CDR3 DNA reads as TGTGCCAGCAGCGTAGACGGGGGACCCCCAATGGCCCAGTACTTC. Translation: CASSVDGGPPMAQYF.

This chain uses TRBV5-1 with TRBJ2-7, with 9 bases identical to TRBD2. The CDR3 covers 16 residues. V was pared by 0 bases and J by 3 bases, with 7 bases of the junction left unmatched. CDR1 is SGHRS and CDR2 is YFSETQ in the germline V gene. CDR3: CASSLAWGSGSYEQYF. For the CDR3, the DNA is TGCGCCAGCAGCTTGGCTTGGGGTAGCGGGAGCTACGAGCAGTACTTC. Complete variable domain (other parts from reference TRBV5-1 and TRBJ2-7): KAGVTQTPRYLIKTRGQQVTLSCSPISGHRSVSWYQQTPGQGLQFLFEYFSETQRNKGNFPGRFSGRQFSNSRSEMNVSTLELGDSALYLCASSLAWGSGSYEQYFGPGTRLTVT.

The chain has TRBV5-1 and TRBJ1-2; TRBD1 matches 7 bases. Germline V CDR1 and CDR2: SGHRS, YFSETQ. Trimming cost V 7 bases and J 4 bases; bases outside gene matches: 4. This CDR3 region has 12 residues. The CDR3: CASPGDSYGYTF. As DNA, the CDR3 is TGCGCCAGCCCTGGGGACAGCTATGGCTACACCTTC.

The gene calls are TRBV6-1 and TRBJ2-5; TRBD2 is a possible D gene (6 bases). In germline, CDR1 is MNHNS, CDR2 SASEGT. The CDR3 is 13 residues long. V was cut by 7 bases and J by 5 bases, with 14 bases left in between. Here the CDR3 reads CASTLARLETQYF. For the CDR3, the DNA is TGTGCCAGCACCCTAGCGAGATTGGAGACCCAGTACTTC.

The genes are TRBV6-5 and TRBJ2-1, with 7 bases fitting TRBD2. CDR1 and CDR2 from the germline V gene are MNHEY and SVGAGI. The CDR3 totals 16 residues. V trimming: 4 bases; J trimming: 2 bases; junction bases outside the gene matches: 8. DNA for the CDR3: TGTGCCAGCAGTTCCCTGGGACTATTCGCCTACAATGAGCAGTTCTTC. This translates into CASSSLGLFAYNEQFF.

The chain combines TRBV28 with TRBJ2-7; 9 bases match TRBD1. The length of the CDR3 is 15 residues. J was trimmed by 3 bases and V by 5 bases; bases with no gene match: 8. Germline lookup yields CDR1 MDHEN and CDR2 SYDVKM. This CDR3 reads CASSTYRDRDYEQYF. Written as DNA, the CDR3 is TGTGCCAGCAGTACCTACCGGGACAGGGACTACGAGCAGTACTTC. The entire variable domain, with the rest obtained from reference TRBV28 and TRBJ2-7, is as follows: DVKVTQSSRYLVKRTGEKVFLECVQDMDHENMFWYRQDPGLGLRLIYFSYDVKMKEKGDIPEGYSVSREKKERFSLILESASTNQTSMYLCASSTYRDRDYEQYFGPGTRLTVT.